The TCR beta chain described here comes from a study of vaccination effects on CD4 cells after COVID-19. The authors isolated CD4+ T cells after less than eleven days of culture. Having tested negative for nucleocapsid antibodies, the vaccine recipients showed no prior SARS-CoV-2 infection. A half-medium replacement with IL-2 medium was carried out on days 3 and 7. This clone is a singleton in its sample. The antigen is unknown. V dropped 3 bases and J dropped 0 bases, with 9 bases sitting between them. CDR3 length: 14 residues. Germline lookup yields CDR1 SNHLY and CDR2 FYNNEI. Profiled with immunoSEQ multiplex PCR; TCRdb holds only in-frame clones, not every one. This sample has about 74,000 clones, with about 74% found just once. Notes on the study in general: Late post-vaccination samples showed marked contraction of infection- and vaccine-induced clones.

The source of this sequence is a human donor who received a COVID-19 vaccine. The material was CD4+ T cells from PBMCs cultured without peptide, obtained before COVID-19 vaccination. This chain links TRBV2 with TRBJ2-7; no clear D. The CDR3 reads CASSDVVPSYEQYV. The CDR3 DNA sequence: TGTGCCAGCAGTGACGTGGTTCCCTCCTACGAGCAGTACGTC.